This T cell receptor beta chain was found in a study of blood T cell repertoires in COVID-19. Germline V lookup: CDR1 MNHEY, CDR2 SVGEGT. This CDR3 has 15 residues. The V and J ends lost 2 bases and 5 bases, in that order; junction bases with no gene match: 9. Assay: immunoSEQ multiplex PCR; the TCRdb copy retains only in-frame clones and omits some. The data hold 150,000 or so clones, with about 90% observed a single time. Participants in the exposed group had met a COVID-19 case in the 2 weeks before joining the study. The sample consisted of PBMCs or T cells enriched from blood (not recorded which). The clonotype comes from a woman between 40 and 55 years old who had been exposed to COVID-19. The chain combines TRBV6-2 or TRBV6-3 with TRBJ2-7; TRBD2 aligns across 7 bases. CDR3 bases: TGTGCCAGCAGTTACCGGGGGGACGACGTGGACGAGCAGTACTTC. Translated, it gives CASSYRGDDVDEQYF.